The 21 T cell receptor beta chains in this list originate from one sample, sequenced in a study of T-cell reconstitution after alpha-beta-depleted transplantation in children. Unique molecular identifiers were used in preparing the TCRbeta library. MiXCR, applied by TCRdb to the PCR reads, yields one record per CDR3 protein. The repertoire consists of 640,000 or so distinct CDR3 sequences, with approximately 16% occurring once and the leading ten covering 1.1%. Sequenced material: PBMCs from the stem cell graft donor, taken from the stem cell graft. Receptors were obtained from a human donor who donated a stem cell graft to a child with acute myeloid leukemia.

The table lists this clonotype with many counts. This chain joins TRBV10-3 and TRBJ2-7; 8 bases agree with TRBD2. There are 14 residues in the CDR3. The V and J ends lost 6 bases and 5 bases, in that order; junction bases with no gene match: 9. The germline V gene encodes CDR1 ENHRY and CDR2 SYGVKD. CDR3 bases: TGTGCCATCAGCGGGGGGGAGGCGAGGAACGAGCAGTACTTC. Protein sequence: CAISGGEARNEQYF.

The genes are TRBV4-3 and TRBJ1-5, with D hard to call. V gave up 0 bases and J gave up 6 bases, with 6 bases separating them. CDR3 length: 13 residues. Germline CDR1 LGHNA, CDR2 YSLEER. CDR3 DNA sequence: TGCGCCAGCAGCCAAGATCTAGCTCAGCCCCAGCATTTT. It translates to CASSQDLAQPQHF.

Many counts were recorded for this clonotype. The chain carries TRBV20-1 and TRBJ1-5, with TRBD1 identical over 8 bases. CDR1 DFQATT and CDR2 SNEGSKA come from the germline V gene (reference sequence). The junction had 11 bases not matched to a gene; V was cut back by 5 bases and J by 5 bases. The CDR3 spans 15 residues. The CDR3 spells CSASRGRLNYQPQHF. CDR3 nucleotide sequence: TGCAGTGCTTCCAGGGGGCGATTGAATTATCAGCCCCAGCATTTT.

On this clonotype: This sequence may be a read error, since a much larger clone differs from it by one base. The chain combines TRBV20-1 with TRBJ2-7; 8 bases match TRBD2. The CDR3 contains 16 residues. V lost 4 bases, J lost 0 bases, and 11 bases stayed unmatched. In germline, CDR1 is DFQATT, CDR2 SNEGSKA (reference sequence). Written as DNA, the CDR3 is TGCAGTGCTAAAACCCGGACTAGCAGGCCCTCCTACGAGCAGTACGTC. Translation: CSAKTRTSRPSYEQYV.

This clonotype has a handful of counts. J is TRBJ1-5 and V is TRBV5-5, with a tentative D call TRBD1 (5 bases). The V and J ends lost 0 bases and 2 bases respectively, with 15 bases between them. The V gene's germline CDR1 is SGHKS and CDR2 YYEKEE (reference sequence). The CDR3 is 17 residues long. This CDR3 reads CASSLVGQGGGNQPQHF. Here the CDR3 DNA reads TGTGCCAGCAGCTTGGTAGGTCAGGGCGGGGGCAATCAGCCCCAGCATTTT.

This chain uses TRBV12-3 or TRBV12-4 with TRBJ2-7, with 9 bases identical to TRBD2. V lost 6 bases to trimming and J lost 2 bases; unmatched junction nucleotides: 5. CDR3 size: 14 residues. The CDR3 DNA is TGTGCCAGCAGCCCTAGCGGGGCGGCCTACGAGCAGTACTTC. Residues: CASSPSGAAYEQYF.

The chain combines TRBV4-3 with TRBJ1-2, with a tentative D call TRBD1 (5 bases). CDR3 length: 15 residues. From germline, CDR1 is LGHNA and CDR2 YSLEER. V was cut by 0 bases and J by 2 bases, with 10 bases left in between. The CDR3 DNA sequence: TGCGCCAGCAGCCAAGAATCAAGGGGAAACTATGGCTACACCTTC. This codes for CASSQESRGNYGYTF.

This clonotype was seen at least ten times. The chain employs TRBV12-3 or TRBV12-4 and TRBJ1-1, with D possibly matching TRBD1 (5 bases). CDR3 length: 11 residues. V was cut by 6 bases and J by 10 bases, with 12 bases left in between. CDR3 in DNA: TGTGCCAGCAGACCTTCTAGGGGAGCTTTCTTT. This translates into CASRPSRGAFF.

CDR3 in amino acids: CAISEDSGYTF. The CDR3 DNA reads as TGTGCCATCAGTGAGGATAGTGGCTACACCTTC. The chain joins TRBV10-3 to TRBJ1-2; no clear D. Trimming pared 2 bases from V and 7 bases from J, leaving 5 bases between. Germline CDR1 and CDR2: ENHRY and SYGVKD. The CDR3 is made up of 11 amino acids.

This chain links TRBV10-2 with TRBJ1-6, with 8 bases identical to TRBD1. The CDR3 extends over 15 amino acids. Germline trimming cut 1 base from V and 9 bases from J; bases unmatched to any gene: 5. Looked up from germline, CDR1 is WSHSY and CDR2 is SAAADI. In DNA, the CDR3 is TGCGCCAGCAGTGAGTTCGACAGGGGCAGTTCACCCCTCCACTTT. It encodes CASSEFDRGSSPLHF.

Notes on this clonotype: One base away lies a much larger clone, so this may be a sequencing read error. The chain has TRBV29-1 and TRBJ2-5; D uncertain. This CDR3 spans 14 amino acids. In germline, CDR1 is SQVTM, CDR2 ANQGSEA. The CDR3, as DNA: TGCAGCGCTGAACCCTCCCGGGTGGTACGCGACCAGTACTTC. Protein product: CSAEPSRVVRDQYF.

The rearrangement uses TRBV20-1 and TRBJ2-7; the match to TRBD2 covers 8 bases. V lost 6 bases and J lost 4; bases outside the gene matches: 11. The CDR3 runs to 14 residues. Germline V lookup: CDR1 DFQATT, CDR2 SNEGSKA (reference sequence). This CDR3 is CSAYSGGHSYEQYV. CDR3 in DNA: TGCAGTGCGTACAGCGGGGGCCACAGTTACGAGCAGTACGTC.

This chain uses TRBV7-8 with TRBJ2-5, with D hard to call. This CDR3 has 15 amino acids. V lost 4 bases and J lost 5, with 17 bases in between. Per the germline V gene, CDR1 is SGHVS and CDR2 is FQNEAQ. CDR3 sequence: CASSSGRVYKETQYF. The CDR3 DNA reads TGTGCCAGCAGCTCTGGCCGGGTTTATAAGGAGACCCAGTACTTC.

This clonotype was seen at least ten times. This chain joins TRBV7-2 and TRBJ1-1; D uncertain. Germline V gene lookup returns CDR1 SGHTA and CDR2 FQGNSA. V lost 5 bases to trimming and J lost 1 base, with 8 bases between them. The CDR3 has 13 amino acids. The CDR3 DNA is TGTGCCAGCAGCGTGAACCAGAACACTGAAGCTTTCTTT. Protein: CASSVNQNTEAFF. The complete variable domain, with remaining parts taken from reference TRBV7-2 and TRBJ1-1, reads GAGVSQSPSNKVTEKGKDVELRCDPISGHTALYWYRQSLGQGLEFLIYFQGNSAPDKSGLPSDRFSAERTGGSVSTLTIQRTQQEDSAVYLCASSVNQNTEAFFGQGTRLTVV.

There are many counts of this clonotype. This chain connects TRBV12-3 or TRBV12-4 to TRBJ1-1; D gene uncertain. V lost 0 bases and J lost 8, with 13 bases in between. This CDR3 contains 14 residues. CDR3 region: CASSLAIPWYEAFF. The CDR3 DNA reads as TGTGCCAGCAGTTTAGCCATCCCGTGGTACGAAGCTTTCTTT.

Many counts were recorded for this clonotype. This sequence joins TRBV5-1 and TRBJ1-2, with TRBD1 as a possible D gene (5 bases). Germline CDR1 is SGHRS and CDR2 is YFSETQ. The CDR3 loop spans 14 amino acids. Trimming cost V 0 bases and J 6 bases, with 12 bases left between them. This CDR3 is CASSLGQGGDGYTF. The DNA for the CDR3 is TGCGCCAGCAGCTTGGGGCAGGGCGGCGATGGCTACACCTTC.

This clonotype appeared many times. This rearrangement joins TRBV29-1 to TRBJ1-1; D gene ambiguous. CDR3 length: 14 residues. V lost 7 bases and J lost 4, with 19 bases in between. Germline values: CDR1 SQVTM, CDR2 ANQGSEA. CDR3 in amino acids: CSAPDPNGGTEAFF. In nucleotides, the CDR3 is TGCAGCGCCCCTGACCCCAACGGAGGCACTGAAGCTTTCTTT.

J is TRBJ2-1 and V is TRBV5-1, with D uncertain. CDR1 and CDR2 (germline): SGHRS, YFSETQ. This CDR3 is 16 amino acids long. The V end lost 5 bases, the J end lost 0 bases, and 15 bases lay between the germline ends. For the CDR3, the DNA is TGCGCCAGCAGTCAACATTGGGGTCTCTCCTACAATGAGCAGTTCTTC. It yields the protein CASSQHWGLSYNEQFF.

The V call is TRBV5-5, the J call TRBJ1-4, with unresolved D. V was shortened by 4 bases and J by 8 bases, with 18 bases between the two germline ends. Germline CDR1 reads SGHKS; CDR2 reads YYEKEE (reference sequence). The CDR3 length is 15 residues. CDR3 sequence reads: CASSPERLTGEKLFF. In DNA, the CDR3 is TGTGCCAGCAGCCCTGAGAGACTCACGGGGGAAAAACTGTTTTTT. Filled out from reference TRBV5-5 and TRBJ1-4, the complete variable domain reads DAGVTQSPTHLIKTRGQQVTLRCSPISGHKSVSWYQQVLGQGPQFIFQYYEKEERGRGNFPDRFSARQFPNYSSELNVNALLLGDSALYLCASSPERLTGEKLFFGSGTQLSVL.

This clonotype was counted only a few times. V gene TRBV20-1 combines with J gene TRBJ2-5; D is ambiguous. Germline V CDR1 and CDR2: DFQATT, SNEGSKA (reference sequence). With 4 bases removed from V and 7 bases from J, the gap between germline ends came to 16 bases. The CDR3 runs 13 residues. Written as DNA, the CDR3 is TGCAGTGCTAAGTCGCCTCCGCCTGGGACCCAGTACTTC. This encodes CSAKSPPPGTQYF.

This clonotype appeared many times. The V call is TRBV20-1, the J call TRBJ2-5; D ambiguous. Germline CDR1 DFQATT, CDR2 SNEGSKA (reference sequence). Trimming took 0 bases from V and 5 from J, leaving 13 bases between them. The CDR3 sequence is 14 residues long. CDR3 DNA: TGCAGTGCTAGAGAGGCAGTGGGTGGGGAGACCCAGTACTTC. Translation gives CSAREAVGGETQYF.